A single sample gave rise to the 18 T cell receptor beta chains below, sequenced in a study of tumor-infiltrating lymphocytes in primary liver carcinoma. Germline DNA was also extracted, while the blood RNA originated from unsorted whole blood. Starting material of about 450 ng total RNA yielded TCR beta cDNA via a constant-region primer. Three nested multiplex PCR rounds, a slightly modified ARM-PCR method, built the TCR beta libraries. Two initial PCR rounds of approximately 10 cycles each paired TRBV1-TRBV30 forward primers with a C-beta reverse primer. In TCRdb, the multiplex PCR reads were re-called with MiXCR into one record per CDR3 protein. In the table there are approximately 320,000 distinct CDR3 sequences, roughly three fifths of which are singletons. Sequenced: peripheral blood. Receptors were obtained from a woman younger than 45 with primary liver carcinoma and hepatitis B virus infection.

The V gene is TRBV5-5, the J gene TRBJ2-1; possible D gene TRBD2, 6 bases. V dropped 2 bases and J dropped 0 bases, with 9 bases sitting between them. Germline V lookup: CDR1 SGHKS, CDR2 YYEKEE (reference sequence). The CDR3 runs 15 residues. The CDR3 nucleotides are TGTGCCAGCAGCTTAGGCGGGGCCTCCTACAATGAGCAGTTCTTC. It translates to CASSLGGASYNEQFF.

This clonotype was seen ten or more times. The gene calls are TRBV11-1 and TRBJ2-5; 7 bases fit TRBD1. With V trimmed by 1 base and J by 5 bases, 10 bases remained unmatched. The V gene's germline CDR1 is SGHAT and CDR2 FQDESV (reference sequence). The CDR3 is 16 amino acids. The CDR3 sequence is CASSLVWGTGAETQYF. The CDR3, as DNA: TGTGCCAGCAGCTTAGTGTGGGGCACAGGGGCGGAGACCCAGTACTTC.

Worth noting for this clonotype: The junction and the germline gene differ at one end; a read error may be behind it. V gene TRBV13 combines with J gene TRBJ2-1, with TRBD2 matching over 7 bases. CDR1 PRHDT and CDR2 FYEKMQ come from the germline V gene (reference sequence). This CDR3 is built from 16 residues. The CDR3, as DNA: TGTGCCAGCAGCCGAGGAAGGGCTAGCGGATACAATGAGCAGTCCTTC. It codes for CASSRGRASGYNEQSF.

Concerning this clonotype itself: One end of the junction varies from germline; a read error may be responsible. The V gene is TRBV5-4, the J gene TRBJ1-4; 7 bases match TRBD1. Germline CDR1 SGHNT, CDR2 YYREEE (reference sequence). CDR3 length: 15 residues. The CDR3 sequence: CASSFNRGLNEKPFF. CDR3 DNA: TGTGCCAGCAGCTTCAACAGGGGACTCAATGAAAAACCGTTTTTT.

As to this clonotype: This may be a read error, as it is one base from a much larger clone. V usage is TRBV5-1 and J usage is TRBJ1-6; D unresolved. The CDR3 runs to 14 residues. V lost 5 bases and J 5 bases, leaving 11 bases between the germline ends. Germline CDR1 is SGHRS and CDR2 is YFSETQ. CDR3 bases: TGCGCCAGCAGAACAGATGTTGATAATTCACCCCTCCACTTT. Translating gives CASRTDVDNSPLHF.

The chain is built from TRBV28 and TRBJ1-5; the D gene is possibly TRBD1 (6 bases). Per the germline V gene, CDR1 is MDHEN and CDR2 is SYDVKM. The ends were cut back, 4 bases at V and 8 bases at J, with 18 bases in the middle. CDR3 size: 15 residues. The CDR3 sequence is CASSSTGNGYKPQHF. In DNA, the CDR3 is TGTGCCAGCAGTTCTACAGGGAACGGATATAAGCCCCAGCATTTT.

On this clonotype: This sequence may be a read error, since a much larger clone differs from it by one base. V is TRBV6-6 and J is TRBJ2-4; D might be TRBD1 or TRBD2, each matching 5 bases. V was pared by 0 bases and J by 1 base, with 13 bases between. CDR1 MNHNY and CDR2 SVGAGI come from the germline V gene (reference sequence). The CDR3 loop spans 17 amino acids. Here the CDR3 DNA reads TGTGCCAGCAGTTACTCATCGGGGCTAGAGGCCAAAAACATTCAGTACTTC. This codes for CASSYSSGLEAKNIQYF.

This clonotype turned up a few times. The chain has TRBV11-1 and TRBJ2-3, with a weak D call TRBD2 (6 bases). Germline V gene lookup returns CDR1 SGHAT and CDR2 FQDESV (reference sequence). CDR3 length: 14 residues. The germline V and J ends were trimmed by 8 bases and 5 bases, with 17 bases remaining between them. The CDR3: CASGNWGEEDTQYF. The CDR3 region has the DNA TGTGCCAGCGGCAATTGGGGGGAGGAAGATACGCAGTATTTT.

J is TRBJ2-1 and V is TRBV28; D unresolved. The germline V gene encodes CDR1 MDHEN and CDR2 SYDVKM. The CDR3 has 13 amino acids. Trimming cost V 1 base and J 5 bases, with 6 bases left between them. The CDR3 nucleotides are TGTGCCAGCAGTTTATCGGTGGACAATGAGCAGTTCTTC. It encodes CASSLSVDNEQFF.

In regard to this clonotype: The junction shows a germline mismatch at one end, possibly a read error. This chain connects TRBV6-6 to TRBJ1-5; 10 bases line up with TRBD1. The CDR3 runs 17 residues. CDR1 is MNHNY and CDR2 is SVGAGI in the germline V gene (reference sequence). The CDR3 is CASSNNYKGTGDQPRHF. The DNA of the CDR3 is TGTGCCAGCAGCAATAATTATAAGGGGACAGGGGATCAGCCCCGGCATTTT.

In the case of this clonotype: This sequence may be a read error, since a much larger clone differs from it by one base. The rearrangement joins TRBV4-3 to TRBJ2-1; tentatively, D is TRBD1 or TRBD2 (5 bases each). Germline CDR1 and CDR2: LGHNA and YSLEER. This CDR3 is built from 17 residues. The CDR3 DNA sequence: TGCGCCAGCAGCCAAGGACCCGACTATCACCCGGACAATGAGCATTTCTTC. Residues: CASSQGPDYHPDNEHFF.

This clonotype was seen only once. A clone one base away is much larger, so this may be a read error. Because the CDR3 is missing its conserved closing phenylalanine or tryptophan, this is likely a read error. The chain links TRBV6-6 to TRBJ1-1; D unclear. Germline CDR1 is MNHNY and CDR2 is SVGAGI (reference sequence). The germline V and J ends were trimmed by 4 bases and 1 base, with 10 bases remaining between them. There are 14 residues in the CDR3. The CDR3 bases are TGTGCCAGCAGTTCTCTTGACGGGAACACTGAAGCTTTCTCT. It specifies CASSSLDGNTEAFS.

This clonotype was observed once. This chain joins TRBV19 and TRBJ1-2, with D possibly TRBD1 on 6 matching bases. The germline V gene has CDR1 LNHDA and CDR2 SQIVND (reference sequence). V dropped 3 bases and J dropped 4 bases, with 12 bases sitting between them. This CDR3 has 14 amino acids. In DNA form, the CDR3 reads TGTGCCAGTAGTATGAGAGGGGGAACCTATGGCTACACCTTC. Its translation: CASSMRGGTYGYTF.

A word on this clonotype: A much bigger clone sits one base away, suggesting this may be a read error. The chain links TRBV12-5 to TRBJ2-2; TRBD2 is a possible D gene (5 bases). V was pared by 5 bases and J by 5 bases, with 15 bases between. This CDR3 is built from 15 residues. CDR1 and CDR2 from the germline V gene are LGHNT and FRNRAP. The CDR3 protein is CASGPQRARTGELFF. CDR3 bases: TGTGCTAGTGGTCCTCAGAGGGCGCGGACCGGGGAGCTGTTTTTT. Filled out from reference TRBV12-5 and TRBJ2-2, the complete variable domain reads DARVTQTPRHKVTEMGQEVTMRCQPILGHNTVFWYRQTMMQGLELLAYFRNRAPLDDSGMPKDRFSAEMPDATLATLKIQPSEPRDSAVYFCASGPQRARTGELFFGEGSRLTVL.

This clonotype appeared many times. The chain recombines TRBV11-1 with TRBJ2-7; 11 bases are shared with TRBD1. CDR3 length: 15 amino acids. Germline V lookup: CDR1 SGHAT, CDR2 FQDESV (reference sequence). V shed 3 bases and J 4 bases; nucleotides not matched to a gene: 5. CDR3 amino acids: CASSLTGTGGYEQYF. The CDR3 bases are TGTGCCAGCAGCTTGACCGGGACAGGGGGATACGAGCAGTACTTC.

Remarks on this clonotype: A much larger clone differs from this one at a single base, so this may be a read error. V gene TRBV14 combines with J gene TRBJ2-7; D is undetermined. This CDR3 region has 12 residues. From germline, CDR1 is SGHDN and CDR2 FVKESK. CDR3 protein: CASSQVVYEQCF. In DNA form, the CDR3 reads TGTGCCAGCAGCCAAGTCGTCTACGAGCAGTGCTTC. Looking up the rest from reference TRBV14 and TRBJ2-7 gives the full variable domain: EAGVTQFPSHSVIEKGQTVTLRCDPISGHDNLYWYRRVMGKEIKFLLHFVKESKQDESGMPNNRFLAERTGGTYSTLKVQPAELEDSGVYFCASSQVVYEQCFGPGTRLTVT.

This clonotype was seen ten or more times. The chain combines TRBV6-1 with TRBJ2-1, with a tentative D call TRBD2 (6 bases). CDR1 and CDR2 (germline): MNHNS, SASEGT. The CDR3 covers 15 residues. V was cut by 4 bases and J by 2 bases, with 12 bases left in between. The DNA for the CDR3 is TGTGCCAGCAGTGTCGGGCGGGGTGCCTACAATGAGCAGTTCTTC. Translated: CASSVGRGAYNEQFF.

To note about this clonotype: A junction boundary mismatches the germline segment, possibly from a read error. The genes are TRBV11-2 and TRBJ1-6; D is perhaps TRBD1 (6 bases). From germline, CDR1 is SGHAT and CDR2 FQNNGV. The CDR3 extends over 14 amino acids. DNA for the CDR3: TGTGTCAGCAGCTTAGATTGGGGGCGGTCACCCCTCCGCTTT. Protein sequence: CVSSLDWGRSPLRF. Filled out from reference TRBV11-2 and TRBJ1-6, the complete variable domain reads EAGVAQSPRYKIIEKRQSVAFWCNPISGHATLYWYQQILGQGPKLLIQFQNNGVVDDSQLPKDRFSAERLKGVDSTLKIQPAKLEDSAVYLCVSSLDWGRSPLRFGNGTRLTVT.